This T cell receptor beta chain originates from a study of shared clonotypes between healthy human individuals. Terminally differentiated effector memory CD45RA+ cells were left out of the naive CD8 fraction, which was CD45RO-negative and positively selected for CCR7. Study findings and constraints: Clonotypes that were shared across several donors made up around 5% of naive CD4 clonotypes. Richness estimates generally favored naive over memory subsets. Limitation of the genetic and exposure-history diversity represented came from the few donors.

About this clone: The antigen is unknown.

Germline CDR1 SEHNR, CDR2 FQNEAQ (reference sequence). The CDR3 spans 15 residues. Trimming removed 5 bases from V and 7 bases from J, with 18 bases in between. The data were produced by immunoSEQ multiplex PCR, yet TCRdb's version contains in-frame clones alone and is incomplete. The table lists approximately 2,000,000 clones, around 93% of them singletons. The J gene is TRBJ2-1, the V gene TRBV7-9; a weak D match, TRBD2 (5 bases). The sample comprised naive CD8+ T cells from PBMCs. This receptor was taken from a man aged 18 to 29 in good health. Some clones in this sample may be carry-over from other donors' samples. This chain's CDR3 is CASSPSGRLYNEQFF. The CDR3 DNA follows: TGTGCCAGCAGCCCTAGTGGGCGACTATATAATGAGCAGTTCTTC.